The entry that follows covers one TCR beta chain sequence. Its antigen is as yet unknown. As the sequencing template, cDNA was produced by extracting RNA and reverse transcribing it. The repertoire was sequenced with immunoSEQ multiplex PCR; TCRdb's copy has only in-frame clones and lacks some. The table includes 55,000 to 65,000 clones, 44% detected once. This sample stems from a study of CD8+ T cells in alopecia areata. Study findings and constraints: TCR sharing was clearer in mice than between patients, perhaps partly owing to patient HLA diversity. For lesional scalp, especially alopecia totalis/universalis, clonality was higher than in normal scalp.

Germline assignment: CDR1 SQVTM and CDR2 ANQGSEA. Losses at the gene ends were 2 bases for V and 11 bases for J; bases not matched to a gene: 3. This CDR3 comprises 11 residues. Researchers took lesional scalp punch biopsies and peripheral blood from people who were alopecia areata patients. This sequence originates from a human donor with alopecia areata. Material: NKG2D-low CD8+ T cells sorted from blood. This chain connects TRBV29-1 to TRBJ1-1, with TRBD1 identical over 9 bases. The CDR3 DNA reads TGCAGCGTTGAATACAGGGGGCGGGCTTTCTTT. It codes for CSVEYRGRAFF.